The clone carrying this TCR beta chain was seen a single time. What it recognizes is unknown. The data belong to a study of cytomegalovirus exposure and HLA in healthy donors. Germline loops: CDR1 SGHRS, CDR2 YFSETQ. This CDR3 region has 17 residues. Trimming cost V 3 bases and J 1 base; bases outside gene matches: 8. General study findings and limits: A missense variant in DCLRE1C was later tied to TCR beta V- and J-gene trimming. A later analysis linked some 18,000 TCR beta sequences to HLA alleles at 0.05 false discovery rate. The authors enumerated over 150 TCR beta chains as linked to cytomegalovirus. As immune exposure information, only CMV serostatus was available.

60 Vbeta and 13 Jbeta primers were used in PCR. Assay used: immunoSEQ multiplex PCR; TCRdb lists only in-frame clones, some missing. The table lists 150,000 to 200,000 clones, about 84% of them singletons, with approximately 1.2% in the top ten. Sequencing input: PBMCs. The TCR comes from a man aged 45-65 years in good health and CMV-seropositive. The chain links TRBV5-1 to TRBJ2-5; 11 bases agree with TRBD2. Here the CDR3 DNA reads TGCGCCAGCAGCTCCTACGGGACTAGCGGAATCCAAGAGACCCAGTACTTC. Translating gives CASSSYGTSGIQETQYF.